A single sample gave rise to the 25 T cell receptor beta chains below, sequenced in a study of T cell changes during pregnancy in multiple sclerosis. Assay: immunoSEQ multiplex PCR; the TCRdb copy retains only in-frame clones and omits some. The repertoire has around 42,000 clones, about 90% of them found once; the top ten carry about 0.51%. The sequenced sample was CD4+ T cells from peripheral blood mononuclear cells, obtained in the second trimester of pregnancy. The receptors here all came from a female donor in good health, enrolled as a control in a pregnancy study.

The CDR3 DNA follows: TGTGCCAGCAGCTTATCAGGGACAGGGGGCTACGAGCAGTACTTC. Translation gives CASSLSGTGGYEQYF. The V gene is TRBV11-3, the J gene TRBJ2-7; 11 nucleotides line up with TRBD1. Germline loops: CDR1 SGHNT, CDR2 YENEEA. Trimming cost V 2 bases and J 3 bases; bases outside gene matches: 3. The CDR3 loop spans 15 amino acids. Supplemented by reference TRBV11-3 and TRBJ2-7, the full variable domain reads EAGVVQSPRYKIIEKKQPVAFWCNPISGHNTLYWYLQNLGQGPELLIRYENEEAVDDSQLPKDRFSAERLKGVDSTLKIQPAELGDSAVYLCASSLSGTGGYEQYFGPGTRLTVT.

This rearrangement joins TRBV20-1 to TRBJ2-5; possible D gene TRBD1, 6 bases. Germline-derived CDR1 and CDR2 are DFQATT and SNEGSKA (reference sequence). The CDR3 contains 11 residues. Trimming took off 7 bases at V and 4 bases at J, with 10 bases between the two ends. CDR3: CSGGQRETQYF. For the CDR3, the DNA is TGCAGTGGTGGACAGCGAGAGACCCAGTACTTC.

This sequence joins TRBV20-1 and TRBJ2-5; D is unresolved. V was cut by 1 base and J by 3 bases, with 3 bases left in between. This CDR3 region has 11 residues. Germline assignment: CDR1 DFQATT and CDR2 SNEGSKA (reference sequence). CDR3 nucleotide sequence: TGCAGTGCTAGAGGTAAAGAGACCCAGTACTTC. Translating gives CSARGKETQYF.

The chain is built from TRBV7-3 and TRBJ2-3; no definite D call. The length of the CDR3 is 15 residues. The ends were cut back, 1 base at V and 3 bases at J, with 11 bases in the middle. The germline gives CDR1 SGHTA, CDR2 FQGTGA. CDR3 coding DNA: TGTGCCAGCAGCTTAAGTCCGGAGTTTACAGATACGCAGTATTTT. Translating gives CASSLSPEFTDTQYF.

This clone was found once. This chain connects TRBV6-6 to TRBJ2-5; no clear D. V gave up 2 bases and J gave up 7 bases, with 14 bases separating them. CDR3 length: 14 amino acids. The germline gives CDR1 MNHNY, CDR2 SVGAGI (reference sequence). The CDR3 here is CASSYPPAELTQYF. The CDR3 DNA sequence: TGTGCCAGCAGTTACCCCCCGGCGGAGTTGACCCAGTACTTC.

This chain links TRBV28 with TRBJ2-7, with 7 nucleotides matching TRBD2. CDR3 length: 15 residues. The V segment lost 2 bases and the J segment 2 bases; nucleotides outside the gene matches: 6. Per germline, CDR1 MDHEN and CDR2 SYDVKM. The CDR3 region is CASSLVASGAYEQYF. The DNA for the CDR3 is TGTGCCAGCAGTTTAGTGGCTAGCGGAGCCTACGAGCAGTACTTC.

The table lists this clone with a count of one. A junction boundary mismatches the germline segment, possibly from a read error. This chain connects TRBV7-7 to TRBJ2-5; TRBD2 matches at 10 bases. The germline CDR1 and CDR2 sequences are SSHAT and FNYEAQ (reference sequence). CDR3 length: 14 residues. CDR3 in DNA: TGTGCTAGCAGCACTAGCGGGATGAGAGAGACCCAGTACTTC. It is translated as CASSTSGMRETQYF.

The rearrangement links TRBV10-3 to TRBJ2-5; 13 nucleotides match TRBD2. This CDR3 has 14 residues. V shed 10 bases, J shed 4 bases, and the junction held 6 bases outside the gene matches. CDR1 and CDR2 from the germline V gene are ENHRY and SYGVKD. In DNA, the CDR3 is TGTGCCACCACTAGCGGGAGGGCCCTAGAGACCCAGTACTTC. Encoded protein: CATTSGRALETQYF.

This clone was recorded only once. The chain links TRBV7-2 to TRBJ2-5; 7 bases are shared with TRBD2. CDR1 is SGHTA and CDR2 is FQGNSA in the germline V gene. The V segment lost 5 bases and the J segment 5 bases; nucleotides outside the gene matches: 5. This CDR3 comprises 13 residues. The CDR3 here is CASSPSGGETQYF. Written as DNA, the CDR3 is TGTGCCAGCAGCCCCTCCGGGGGGGAGACCCAGTACTTC.

The chain links TRBV5-3 to TRBJ1-4; 7 positions match TRBD1. TRBV5-3 is reported as an ORF; its role is uncertain. J gave up 6 bases and V 8 bases, and 7 bases lay outside the gene matches. The CDR3 runs 13 residues. The CDR3 spells CASSGTDYEKLFF. As DNA, the CDR3 is TGTGCCAGTTCCGGGACAGATTATGAAAAACTGTTTTTT.

V and J are TRBV5-4 and TRBJ2-5, with TRBD2 matching over 10 bases. The CDR3 runs 17 residues. The trim removed 0 bases at V and 5 bases at J, leaving 10 bases unmatched. CDR1 and CDR2 from the germline V gene are SGHNT and YYREEE (reference sequence). Here the CDR3 reads CASSLDLAGGSSETQYF. The CDR3 region has the DNA TGTGCCAGCAGCTTGGATTTAGCGGGAGGTAGTTCGGAGACCCAGTACTTC.

In its sample, this clone was seen once. The CDR3 region is CASSYSSGTSGGETQYF. CDR3 sequence (DNA): TGCGCCAGCAGTTATTCTTCCGGGACTAGCGGGGGAGAGACCCAGTACTTC. The chain is built from TRBV5-1 and TRBJ2-5; the match to TRBD2 covers 14 bases. Trimming at V came to 5 bases and at J to 4 bases, leaving 10 bases not matched to a gene. The CDR3 is made up of 17 amino acids. Germline V lookup: CDR1 SGHRS, CDR2 YFSETQ. Full variable domain (rest looked up from reference TRBV5-1 and TRBJ2-5): KAGVTQTPRYLIKTRGQQVTLSCSPISGHRSVSWYQQTPGQGLQFLFEYFSETQRNKGNFPGRFSGRQFSNSRSEMNVSTLELGDSALYLCASSYSSGTSGGETQYFGPGTRLLVL.

Here the CDR3 DNA reads TGTGCCACCAGCAGTAGGACAGGGGGTAGCTACGAGCAGTACTTC. Translated, it gives CATSSRTGGSYEQYF. This chain connects TRBV15 to TRBJ2-7, with 10 bases aligning to TRBD1. Germline trimming cut 3 bases from V and 3 bases from J; bases unmatched to any gene: 5. CDR3 length: 15 residues. Germline assignment: CDR1 LNHNV and CDR2 YYDKDF (reference sequence).

The sample holds one count of this clone. V is TRBV5-4 and J is TRBJ2-3, with TRBD1 matching over 8 bases. Germline CDR1 reads SGHNT; CDR2 reads YYREEE (reference sequence). V was pared by 4 bases and J by 7 bases, with 11 bases of the junction left unmatched. CDR3 length equals 15 residues. The CDR3 region is CASSLVGQAQNTQYF. CDR3 bases: TGTGCCAGCAGCCTGGTGGGACAGGCTCAGAATACGCAGTATTTT.

V usage is TRBV9 and J usage is TRBJ2-7, with D tentatively TRBD1 (6 bases). Germline values: CDR1 SGDLS, CDR2 YYNGEE. Trimming removed 3 bases at V and 2 bases at J, with 12 bases between. The CDR3 totals 14 residues. CDR3 region: CASSADRTTYEQYF. The CDR3 coding sequence is TGTGCCAGCAGCGCTGACAGGACAACCTACGAGCAGTACTTC. The full variable domain, with the rest looked up from reference TRBV9 and TRBJ2-7, is DSGVTQTPKHLITATGQRVTLRCSPRSGDLSVYWYQQSLDQGLQFLIQYYNGEERAKGNILERFSAQQFPDLHSELNLSSLELGDSALYFCASSADRTTYEQYFGPGTRLTVT.

V is TRBV2 and J is TRBJ1-2; 11 bases are a match to TRBD1. The CDR3 loop spans 15 amino acids. Unmatched junction bases numbered 6, after V lost 6 bases and J lost 3 bases. Germline V CDR1 and CDR2: SNHLY, FYNNEI. CDR3 protein: CASSDPGQGDYGYTF. The CDR3 DNA reads as TGTGCCAGCAGCGACCCGGGACAGGGGGACTATGGCTACACCTTC.

The CDR3 bases are TGTGCCAGCAGCCACACTAACAATGAGCAGTTCTTC. It codes for CASSHTNNEQFF. V is TRBV12-1 and J is TRBJ2-1; the table assigns TRBD2, which was not confirmed against the DNA. TRBV12-1 is designated a pseudogene. The CDR3 loop spans 12 amino acids.

The V gene is TRBV27, the J gene TRBJ2-7; 9 positions match TRBD2. After removal of 4 bases from V and 3 bases from J, the junction contained 16 bases not matched to a gene. The length of the CDR3 is 18 residues. Looked up from germline, CDR1 is MNHEY and CDR2 is SMNVEV (reference sequence). CDR3 amino acids: CASSSVGGGLATSYEQYF. The DNA of the CDR3 is TGTGCCAGCAGTTCCGTAGGGGGAGGACTAGCGACTAGCTACGAGCAGTACTTC.

The rearrangement links TRBV7-2 to TRBJ2-4; D perhaps matches TRBD2 (5 bases). Germline values: CDR1 SGHTA, CDR2 FQGNSA. Trimming took off 7 bases at V and 14 bases at J, with 21 bases between the two ends. The CDR3 contains 13 residues. Here the CDR3 DNA reads TGTGCCAGCAAACGAGCGGCCCCCGGCGTGGAGTACTTC. This gives the protein CASKRAAPGVEYF.

The gene calls are TRBV27 and TRBJ2-2; 7 bases match TRBD1. This CDR3 is 14 amino acids long. With V trimmed by 8 bases and J by 1 base, 4 bases remained unmatched. Germline loops: CDR1 MNHEY, CDR2 SMNVEV (reference sequence). CDR3 in amino acids: CASARTGNTGELFF. CDR3 sequence (DNA): TGTGCCAGCGCCCGGACAGGGAACACCGGGGAGCTGTTTTTT.

The chain uses TRBV28 and TRBJ2-4; possibly TRBD1 for D (6 bases). From germline, CDR1 is MDHEN and CDR2 SYDVKM. The CDR3 runs 15 residues. V was shortened by 7 bases and J by 0 bases, with 13 bases between the two germline ends. CDR3 DNA: TGTGCCAGCACTCACAGGGTAATAGCCAAAAACATTCAGTACTTC. Its protein product is CASTHRVIAKNIQYF.

The J gene is TRBJ2-2, the V gene TRBV11-2, with 7 nucleotides matching TRBD1. The germline gives CDR1 SGHAT, CDR2 FQNNGV. This CDR3 has 14 residues. V dropped 5 bases and J dropped 5; count of bases not matched to a gene: 5. The CDR3 DNA reads TGTGCCAGCAGCCGGACAGGTGCGACCGGGGAGCTGTTTTTT. This encodes CASSRTGATGELFF.

This clone appeared once. This rearrangement joins TRBV10-3 to TRBJ2-7; 11 nucleotides agree with TRBD2. CDR3 length: 15 amino acids. CDR1 is ENHRY and CDR2 is SYGVKD in the germline V gene. V lost 8 bases and J lost 2; bases outside the gene matches: 8. CDR3 in DNA: TGTGCCATCGGAACTAGCGGGAGCCGTACCTACGAGCAGTACTTC. It translates to CAIGTSGSRTYEQYF.

V gene TRBV2 combines with J gene TRBJ2-7; 10 bases line up with TRBD2. The trim removed 7 bases at V and 4 bases at J, leaving 7 bases unmatched. There are 14 residues in the CDR3. Germline V gene data show CDR1 as SNHLY and CDR2 as FYNNEI. This CDR3 is CASKGLAEVYEQYF. The CDR3 DNA reads TGTGCCAGCAAAGGACTAGCGGAGGTGTACGAGCAGTACTTC.

V and J are TRBV14 and TRBJ1-1; 7 positions agree with TRBD1. The CDR3 covers 14 residues. Germline V gene lookup returns CDR1 SGHDN and CDR2 FVKESK. The V and J ends lost 6 bases and 1 base, in that order; junction bases with no gene match: 5. As DNA, the CDR3 is TGTGCCAGCAGTGCACAGGGGCGGAACACTGAAGCTTTCTTT. This encodes CASSAQGRNTEAFF. Looking up the rest from reference TRBV14 and TRBJ1-1 gives the full variable domain: EAGVTQFPSHSVIEKGQTVTLRCDPISGHDNLYWYRRVMGKEIKFLLHFVKESKQDESGMPNNRFLAERTGGTYSTLKVQPAELEDSGVYFCASSAQGRNTEAFFGQGTRLTVV.